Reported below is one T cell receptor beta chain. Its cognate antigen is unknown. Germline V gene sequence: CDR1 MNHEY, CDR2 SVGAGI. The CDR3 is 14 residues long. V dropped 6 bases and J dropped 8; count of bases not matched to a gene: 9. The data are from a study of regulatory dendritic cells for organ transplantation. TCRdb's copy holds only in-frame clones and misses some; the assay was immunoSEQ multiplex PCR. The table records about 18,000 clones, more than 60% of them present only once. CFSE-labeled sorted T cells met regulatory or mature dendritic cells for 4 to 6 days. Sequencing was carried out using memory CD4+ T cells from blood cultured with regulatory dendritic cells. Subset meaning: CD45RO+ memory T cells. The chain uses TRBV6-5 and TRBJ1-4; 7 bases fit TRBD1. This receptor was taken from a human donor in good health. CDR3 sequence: CASSKAGTAEKLFF. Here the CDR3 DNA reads TGTGCCAGCAGCAAAGCAGGGACAGCGGAAAAACTGTTTTTT.